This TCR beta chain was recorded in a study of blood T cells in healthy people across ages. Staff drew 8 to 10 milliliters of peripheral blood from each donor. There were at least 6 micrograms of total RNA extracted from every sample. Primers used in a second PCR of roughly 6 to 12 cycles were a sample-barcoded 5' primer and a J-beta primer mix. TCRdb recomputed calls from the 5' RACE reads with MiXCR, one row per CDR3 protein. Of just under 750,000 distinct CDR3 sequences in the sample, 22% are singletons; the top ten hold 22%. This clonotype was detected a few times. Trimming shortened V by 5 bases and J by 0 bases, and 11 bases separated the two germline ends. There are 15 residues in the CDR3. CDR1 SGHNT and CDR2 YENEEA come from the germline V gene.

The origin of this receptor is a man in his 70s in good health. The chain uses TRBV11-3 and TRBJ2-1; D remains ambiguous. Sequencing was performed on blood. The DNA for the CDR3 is TGTGCCAGCAGCACTACAATGAGCTCCTACAATGAGCAGTTCTTC. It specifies CASSTTMSSYNEQFF.